The clone carrying this TCR beta chain was counted only a few times. The germline gives CDR1 LGHDT, CDR2 YNNKEL (reference sequence). This CDR3 region has 16 residues. The V segment lost 2 bases and the J segment 0 bases; nucleotides outside the gene matches: 1. Some clones are missing from TCRdb's copy, which holds only in-frame ones; the method was immunoSEQ multiplex PCR. This table has tens of thousands of clones, more than 85% appearing once. This specimen belongs to a study of blood T cell repertoires in COVID-19. Source material: peripheral blood. This receptor was obtained from a human donor with active COVID-19. The donor label of this sample is uncertain. The chain joins TRBV3-1 (or the pseudogene TRBV3-2) to TRBJ2-5; 12 bases are a match to TRBD2. The CDR3 DNA follows: TGTGCCAGCAGCCAAAGGACTAGCGGGAACCAAGAGACCCAGTACTTC. As protein: CASSQRTSGNQETQYF.